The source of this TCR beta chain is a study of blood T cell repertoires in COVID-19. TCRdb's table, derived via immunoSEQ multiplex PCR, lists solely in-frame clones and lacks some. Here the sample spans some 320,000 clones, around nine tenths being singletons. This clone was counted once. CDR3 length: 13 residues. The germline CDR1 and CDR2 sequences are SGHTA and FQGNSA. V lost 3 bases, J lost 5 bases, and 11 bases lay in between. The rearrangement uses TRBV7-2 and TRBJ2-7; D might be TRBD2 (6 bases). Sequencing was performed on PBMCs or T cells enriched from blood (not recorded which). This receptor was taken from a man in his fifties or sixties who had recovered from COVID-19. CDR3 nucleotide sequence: TGTGCCAGCAGCTTGGGGGGAAGGGACGAGCAGTACTTC. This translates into CASSLGGRDEQYF.